This T cell receptor (beta chain) was retrieved from a study of blood T cell repertoires in COVID-19. The table came from immunoSEQ multiplex PCR; TCRdb's copy has only in-frame clones and leaves some out. The sample includes about 330,000 clones, 80% to 90% of them seen just once. V lost 4 bases to trimming and J lost 1 base, with 16 bases between them. CDR3 size: 16 residues. CDR1 and CDR2 (germline): MGHRA, YSYEKL. This rearrangement joins TRBV4-1 to TRBJ1-1; a weak D match, TRBD1 (5 bases). Sequencing was carried out using PBMCs or T cells enriched from blood (not recorded which). This TCR came from a woman under 40 who had recovered from COVID-19. DNA of the CDR3: TGCGCCAGCAGCCTTGGACACTCTCGGGCGAACACTGAAGCTTTCTTT. It yields the protein CASSLGHSRANTEAFF.